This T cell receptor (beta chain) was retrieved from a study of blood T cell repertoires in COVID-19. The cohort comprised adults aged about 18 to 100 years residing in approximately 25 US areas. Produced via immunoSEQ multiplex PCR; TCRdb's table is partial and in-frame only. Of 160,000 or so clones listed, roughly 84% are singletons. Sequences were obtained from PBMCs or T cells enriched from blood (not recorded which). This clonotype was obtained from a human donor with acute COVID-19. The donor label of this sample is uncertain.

Here the CDR3 DNA reads TGTGCCAGCAGCTTGACTCAGGGGGCATCAGGAAACACCATATATTTT. It codes for CASSLTQGASGNTIYF. The V gene is TRBV9, the J gene TRBJ1-3, with 8 bases fitting TRBD1. The CDR3 contains 16 residues. V gave up 4 bases and J gave up 4 bases; unmatched junction bases: 10. Germline CDR1 reads SGDLS; CDR2 reads YYNGEE.